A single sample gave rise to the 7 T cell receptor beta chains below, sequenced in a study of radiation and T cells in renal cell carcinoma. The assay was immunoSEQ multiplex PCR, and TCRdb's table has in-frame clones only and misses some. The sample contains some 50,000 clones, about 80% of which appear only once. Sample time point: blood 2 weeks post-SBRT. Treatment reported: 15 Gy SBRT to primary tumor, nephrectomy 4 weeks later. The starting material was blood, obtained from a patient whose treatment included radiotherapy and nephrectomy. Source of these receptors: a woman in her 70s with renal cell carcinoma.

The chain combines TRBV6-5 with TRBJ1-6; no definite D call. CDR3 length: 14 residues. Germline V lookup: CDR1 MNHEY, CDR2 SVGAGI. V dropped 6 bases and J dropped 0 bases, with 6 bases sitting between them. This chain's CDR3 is CASSSSSYNSPLHF. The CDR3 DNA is TGTGCCAGCAGCTCGAGCTCCTATAATTCACCCCTCCACTTT.

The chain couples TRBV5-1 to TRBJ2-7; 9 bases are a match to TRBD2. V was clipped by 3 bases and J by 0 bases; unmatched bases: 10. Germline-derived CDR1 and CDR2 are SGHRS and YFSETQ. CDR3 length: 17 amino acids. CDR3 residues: CASSSPTSGSYSYEQYF. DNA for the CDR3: TGCGCCAGCAGCTCGCCTACTAGCGGGTCCTACTCCTACGAGCAGTACTTC.

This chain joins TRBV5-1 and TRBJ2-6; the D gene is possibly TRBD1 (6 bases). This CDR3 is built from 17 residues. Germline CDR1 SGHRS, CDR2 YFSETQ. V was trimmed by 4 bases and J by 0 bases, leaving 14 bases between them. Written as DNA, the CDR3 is TGCGCCAGCAGCAACGGACAGAGAGCCTCTGGGGCCAACGTCCTGACTTTC. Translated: CASSNGQRASGANVLTF.

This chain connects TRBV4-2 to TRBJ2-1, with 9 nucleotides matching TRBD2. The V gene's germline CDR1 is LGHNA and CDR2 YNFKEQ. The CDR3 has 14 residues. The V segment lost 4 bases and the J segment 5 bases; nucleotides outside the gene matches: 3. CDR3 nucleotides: TGTGCCAGCAGCCGCGGCGGGGGGGACAATGAGCAGTTCTTC. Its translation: CASSRGGGDNEQFF.

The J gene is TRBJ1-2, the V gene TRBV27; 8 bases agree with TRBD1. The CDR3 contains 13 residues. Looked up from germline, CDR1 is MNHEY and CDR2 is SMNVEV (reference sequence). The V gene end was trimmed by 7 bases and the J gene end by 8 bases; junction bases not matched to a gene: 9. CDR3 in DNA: TGTGCCAGCACCGACGGACAGGGCGTCGGCTACACCTTC. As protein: CASTDGQGVGYTF.

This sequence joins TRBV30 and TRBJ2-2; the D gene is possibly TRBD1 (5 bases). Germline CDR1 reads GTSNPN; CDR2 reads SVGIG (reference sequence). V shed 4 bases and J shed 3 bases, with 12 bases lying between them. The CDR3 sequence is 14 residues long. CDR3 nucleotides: TGTGCCTGGAACAAGGACACCCACACCGGGGAGCTGTTTTTT. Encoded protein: CAWNKDTHTGELFF.

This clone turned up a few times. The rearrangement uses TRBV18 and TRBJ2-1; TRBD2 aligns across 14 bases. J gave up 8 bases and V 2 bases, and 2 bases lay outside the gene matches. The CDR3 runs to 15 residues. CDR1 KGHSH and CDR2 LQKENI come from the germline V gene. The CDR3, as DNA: TGTGCCAGCTCACCAGGGACTAGCGGGAGTGATGAGCAGTTCTTC. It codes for CASSPGTSGSDEQFF.